The 24 T cell receptor beta chains below all came from one sample that was sequenced in a study of blood T cell repertoires in COVID-19. Assay: immunoSEQ multiplex PCR; the TCRdb copy retains only in-frame clones and omits some. The repertoire holds some 100,000 clones, with around 83% as singletons. Sample: peripheral blood. The source is a woman aged 80 or over with active or convalescent COVID-19.

This clone was counted only a few times. J is TRBJ1-6 and V is TRBV5-1; D is ambiguous. Per the germline V gene, CDR1 is SGHRS and CDR2 is YFSETQ. The V gene lost 4 bases and the J gene lost 8 bases, with 10 bases spanning the gap. The CDR3 is made up of 13 amino acids. CDR3 sequence (DNA): TGCGCCAGCAGCACCGGCGGGGATTCACCCCTCCACTTT. It encodes CASSTGGDSPLHF.

J is TRBJ2-3 and V is TRBV2, with TRBD2 matching over 9 bases. This CDR3 region has 14 residues. Germline V gene data show CDR1 as SNHLY and CDR2 as FYNNEI. Trimming took 5 bases from V and 5 from J; bases not matched to a gene: 5. The chain's CDR3 is CASSLAGSIDTQYF. CDR3 nucleotides: TGTGCCAGCAGTCTAGCGGGATCGATAGATACGCAGTATTTT.

CDR3 region: CATSEPTGETQETQYF. CDR3 coding DNA: TGTGCCACCAGTGAGCCAACAGGGGAGACTCAAGAGACCCAGTACTTC. V gene TRBV24-1 combines with J gene TRBJ2-5; 7 bases fit TRBD1. Per the germline V gene, CDR1 is KGHDR and CDR2 is SFDVKD. The CDR3 length is 16 residues. J gave up 2 bases and V 4 bases, and 9 bases lay outside the gene matches.

The J gene is TRBJ2-3, the V gene TRBV7-8; maybe TRBD1 (6 bases). V was cut by 5 bases and J by 3 bases, with 9 bases left in between. This CDR3 is 13 amino acids long. CDR1 SGHVS and CDR2 FQNEAQ come from the germline V gene. CDR3 DNA sequence: TGTGCCAGCAGCGTTGGACAGACAGATACGCAGTATTTT. This translates into CASSVGQTDTQYF.

In its sample, this clone was seen a few times. The gene calls are TRBV29-1 and TRBJ1-2; 12 bases are a match to TRBD1. Germline loops: CDR1 SQVTM, CDR2 ANQGSEA. V gave up 4 bases and J gave up 3 bases; unmatched junction bases: 3. There are 14 residues in the CDR3. CDR3 loop: CSVAGTGGDYGYTF. The CDR3 DNA follows: TGCAGCGTTGCCGGGACAGGGGGCGACTATGGCTACACCTTC.

V and J are TRBV5-1 and TRBJ2-2; 10 bases line up with TRBD2. Germline V lookup: CDR1 SGHRS, CDR2 YFSETQ. The junction had 2 bases not matched to a gene; V was cut back by 5 bases and J by 4 bases. This CDR3 spans 14 amino acids. The CDR3 coding sequence is TGCGCCAGCAGACTAGCGGGAATCACCGGGGAGCTGTTTTTT. Its protein product is CASRLAGITGELFF.

The V call is TRBV15, the J call TRBJ1-5; no reliable D call. This CDR3 is built from 12 residues. V shed 1 base and J shed 4 bases, with 2 bases lying between them. Germline V lookup: CDR1 LNHNV, CDR2 YYDKDF (reference sequence). This chain's CDR3 is CATSRANQPQHF. DNA for the CDR3: TGTGCCACCAGCAGAGCGAATCAGCCCCAGCATTTT.

The chain combines TRBV7-9 with TRBJ1-5; D unclear. In germline, CDR1 is SEHNR, CDR2 FQNEAQ (reference sequence). The CDR3 totals 15 residues. Trimming pared 10 bases from V and 1 base from J, leaving 17 bases between. The DNA for the CDR3 is TGTGCCACAAGCGCAGGTACGGGGAGCAATCAGCCCCAGCATTTT. Protein sequence: CATSAGTGSNQPQHF.

V and J are TRBV5-1 and TRBJ2-1, with 12 bases that match TRBD2. V shed 6 bases and J 6 bases; nucleotides not matched to a gene: 4. The length of the CDR3 is 14 residues. Germline-derived CDR1 and CDR2 are SGHRS and YFSETQ. The CDR3 region is CASNLAGGGNEQFF. CDR3 nucleotide sequence: TGCGCCAGCAATCTAGCGGGAGGGGGCAATGAGCAGTTCTTC.

The genes are TRBV2 and TRBJ2-1, with D tentatively TRBD1 (6 bases). Trimming removed 7 bases at V and 4 bases at J, with 8 bases between. Germline values: CDR1 SNHLY, CDR2 FYNNEI. This CDR3 spans 12 amino acids. The CDR3 DNA reads as TGTGCCAGCACGGACAGTTACAATGAGCAGTTCTTC. This gives the protein CASTDSYNEQFF.

The CDR3, as DNA: TGTGCCAGCAGCCCGAGCTCCTATAATTCACCCCTCCACTTT. It codes for CASSPSSYNSPLHF. This rearrangement joins TRBV9 to TRBJ1-6; the D is unclear. Deletions cut 4 bases from V and 0 bases from J, with 5 bases between. CDR1 is SGDLS and CDR2 is YYNGEE in the germline V gene. The CDR3 loop spans 14 amino acids.

The gene calls are TRBV7-3 and TRBJ2-3, with TRBD2 matching 9 bases. The CDR3 is made up of 13 amino acids. Germline-derived CDR1 and CDR2 are SGHTA and FQGTGA. The ends lost 7 bases at V and 1 base at J; junction bases unmatched: 0. The chain's CDR3 is CASTSGGTDTQYF. The CDR3 DNA reads TGTGCCAGCACTAGCGGGGGCACAGATACGCAGTATTTT.

The gene calls are TRBV6-5 and TRBJ2-1, with D unclear. V was cut by 6 bases and J by 0 bases, with 6 bases left in between. This CDR3 is 13 amino acids long. CDR1 and CDR2 from the germline V gene are MNHEY and SVGAGI. The CDR3 sequence is CASSLSSYNEQFF. The CDR3 coding sequence is TGTGCCAGCAGCTTGAGCTCCTACAATGAGCAGTTCTTC.

This clone has only one observation. The chain links TRBV24-1 to TRBJ1-5, with 7 bases aligning to TRBD1. The junction had 13 bases not matched to a gene; V was cut back by 5 bases and J by 10 bases. Per germline, CDR1 KGHDR and CDR2 SFDVKD. This CDR3 is built from 15 residues. CDR3 sequence (DNA): TGTGCCACCAGTGCCGCACAGGGGCCCCGATCTCCCCAGCATTTT. It yields the protein CATSAAQGPRSPQHF.

This chain joins TRBV24-1 and TRBJ1-2, with D possibly TRBD1 on 5 matching bases. V dropped 5 bases and J dropped 2 bases, with 17 bases sitting between them. CDR3 length: 16 amino acids. Germline V gene lookup returns CDR1 KGHDR and CDR2 SFDVKD. CDR3 region: CATSGGEGRVNYGYTF. The CDR3 nucleotides are TGTGCCACCAGTGGCGGCGAGGGGAGGGTAAACTATGGCTACACCTTC.

CDR3 coding DNA: TGTGCCAGCAGCTTCGCAGGGGCGGGCACCGGGGAGCTGTTTTTT. Translated, it gives CASSFAGAGTGELFF. This chain joins TRBV7-2 and TRBJ2-2; D might be TRBD1 (6 bases). The V and J ends lost 3 bases and 4 bases respectively, with 12 bases between them. The germline V gene encodes CDR1 SGHTA and CDR2 FQGNSA. The CDR3 runs to 15 residues.

The chain is built from TRBV10-1 and TRBJ2-2; 7 nucleotides agree with TRBD2. Germline CDR1 is WNHNN and CDR2 is SYGVQD (reference sequence). The V segment lost 0 bases and the J segment 5 bases; nucleotides outside the gene matches: 6. The CDR3 loop spans 16 amino acids. The CDR3 region is CASSESPGRGTGELFF. CDR3 sequence (DNA): TGCGCCAGCAGTGAGTCGCCCGGGCGGGGGACCGGGGAGCTGTTTTTT.

This chain links TRBV5-1 with TRBJ2-1; D not certain. This CDR3 region has 13 residues. Trimming removed 0 bases at V and 8 bases at J, with 9 bases between. CDR1 SGHRS and CDR2 YFSETQ come from the germline V gene. CDR3 protein: CASSLGDLYEQFF. The CDR3 DNA reads TGCGCCAGCAGCTTGGGAGACTTATATGAGCAGTTCTTC. The whole variable domain, remainder taken from reference TRBV5-1 and TRBJ2-1, is KAGVTQTPRYLIKTRGQQVTLSCSPISGHRSVSWYQQTPGQGLQFLFEYFSETQRNKGNFPGRFSGRQFSNSRSEMNVSTLELGDSALYLCASSLGDLYEQFFGPGTRLTVL.

The chain employs TRBV19 and TRBJ2-3; 8 nucleotides align to TRBD1. Germline CDR1 LNHDA, CDR2 SQIVND (reference sequence). The V segment lost 3 bases and the J segment 1 base; nucleotides outside the gene matches: 9. The CDR3 is made up of 17 amino acids. The CDR3 coding sequence is TGTGCCAGTAGTATTGGGCAGGGGGCCCGTCGCACAGATACGCAGTATTTT. Translated, it gives CASSIGQGARRTDTQYF.

The V call is TRBV7-3, the J call TRBJ2-4; possible D gene TRBD2, 6 bases. The CDR3 is 13 amino acids. V lost 4 bases and J lost 5, with 9 bases in between. Germline loops: CDR1 SGHTA, CDR2 FQGTGA. CDR3: CASSSGVENIQYF. For the CDR3, the DNA is TGTGCCAGCAGCTCGGGAGTTGAAAACATTCAGTACTTC.

The chain combines TRBV10-3 with TRBJ1-4; perhaps TRBD1 as D (5 bases). V lost 0 bases and J 2 bases, leaving 10 bases between the germline ends. This CDR3 is built from 16 residues. Germline assignment: CDR1 ENHRY and CDR2 SYGVKD. The CDR3: CAISESRQRTNEKLFF. The CDR3 DNA reads as TGTGCCATCAGTGAGTCCCGACAGAGGACTAATGAAAAACTGTTTTTT.

The rearrangement uses TRBV9 and TRBJ2-1; the match to TRBD2 covers 9 bases. V trimming: 3 bases; J trimming: 0 bases; junction bases outside the gene matches: 7. Germline V lookup: CDR1 SGDLS, CDR2 YYNGEE. The CDR3 runs to 17 residues. CDR3 sequence reads: CASSGGSSGASYNEQFF. For the CDR3, the DNA is TGTGCCAGCAGCGGAGGGTCTAGCGGGGCCTCCTACAATGAGCAGTTCTTC.

V is TRBV5-1 and J is TRBJ2-5, with D tentatively TRBD2 (6 bases). The ends were cut back, 0 bases at V and 1 base at J, with 10 bases in the middle. Germline values: CDR1 SGHRS, CDR2 YFSETQ. The CDR3 totals 15 residues. The CDR3 sequence is CASSLVAAAQETQYF. The CDR3 bases are TGCGCCAGCAGCTTGGTAGCGGCGGCCCAAGAGACCCAGTACTTC.

V usage is TRBV28 and J usage is TRBJ2-7; D is perhaps TRBD2 (7 bases). Germline V gene sequence: CDR1 MDHEN, CDR2 SYDVKM. Trimming stripped 3 bases from V and 2 bases from J, with 11 bases between. This CDR3 is built from 14 residues. CDR3 coding DNA: TGTGCCAGCAGTTTGGGGGGGCCTCCCTACGAGCAGTACTTC. Translated, it gives CASSLGGPPYEQYF.